Each of the 28 T cell receptor beta chains below was sequenced from the same sample in a study of blood T cell repertoires in COVID-19. Sequenced by immunoSEQ multiplex PCR; TCRdb stores in-frame clones only, minus some. The table includes about 120,000 clones, approximately 90% detected once. What was sequenced was peripheral blood. The receptors derive from a woman aged 45-60 years with acute or convalescent COVID-19.

The chain couples TRBV6-6 to TRBJ1-1, with no clear D. This CDR3 spans 13 amino acids. V shed 2 bases and J shed 3 bases, with 7 bases lying between them. Germline CDR1 is MNHNY and CDR2 is SVGAGI (reference sequence). CDR3 amino acids: CASSYLRDTEAFF. The CDR3 DNA follows: TGTGCCAGCAGTTACCTGAGGGACACTGAAGCTTTCTTT.

V gene TRBV9 combines with J gene TRBJ2-1, with D possibly being TRBD2 (5 bases). The CDR3 has 14 amino acids. V lost 7 bases and J lost 2, with 13 bases in between. Per the germline V gene, CDR1 is SGDLS and CDR2 is YYNGEE. CDR3: CASDPSGTYNEQFF. As DNA, the CDR3 is TGTGCCAGCGACCCGAGCGGTACCTACAATGAGCAGTTCTTC.

V usage is TRBV12-3 or TRBV12-4 and J usage is TRBJ1-1; no firm D call. The CDR3 is 13 residues long. With 5 bases removed from V and 9 bases from J, the gap between germline ends came to 16 bases. CDR3 residues: CASSATVSRQAFF. In DNA form, the CDR3 reads TGTGCCAGCAGTGCTACTGTTTCACGTCAAGCTTTCTTT.

The chain employs TRBV5-1 and TRBJ2-2, with 11 positions matching TRBD2. V lost 2 bases and J lost 0; bases outside the gene matches: 0. The CDR3 has 16 residues. CDR1 SGHRS and CDR2 YFSETQ come from the germline V gene. The CDR3 DNA sequence: TGCGCCAGCAGCTTTAGCGGGGGGGCGAACACCGGGGAGCTGTTTTTT. Translation gives CASSFSGGANTGELFF.

V gene TRBV3-1 (or the pseudogene TRBV3-2) combines with J gene TRBJ2-7; the match to TRBD2 covers 7 bases. V dropped 4 bases and J dropped 3; count of bases not matched to a gene: 9. The germline CDR1 and CDR2 sequences are LGHDT and YNNKEL (reference sequence). This CDR3 is built from 15 residues. The chain's CDR3 is CASSLGREIFYEQYF. The CDR3 DNA follows: TGTGCCAGCAGCCTCGGGCGGGAGATCTTCTACGAGCAGTACTTC.

The genes are TRBV18 and TRBJ2-7; possibly TRBD1 for D (5 bases). The V end lost 1 base, the J end lost 4 bases, and 11 bases lay between the germline ends. Looked up from germline, CDR1 is KGHSH and CDR2 is LQKENI. The CDR3 is 14 amino acids. The CDR3 sequence is CASSPLTDGYEQYF. CDR3 coding DNA: TGTGCCAGCTCACCACTGACAGACGGGTACGAGCAGTACTTC.

The chain links TRBV9 to TRBJ1-3, with no clear D. CDR3 length: 15 residues. Germline-derived CDR1 and CDR2 are SGDLS and YYNGEE. The ends were cut back, 5 bases at V and 0 bases at J, with 12 bases in the middle. CDR3 loop: CASSAQVSSGNTIYF. As DNA, the CDR3 is TGTGCCAGCAGTGCCCAAGTCAGCTCTGGAAACACCATATATTTT.

This clone has just a few counts. V usage is TRBV19 and J usage is TRBJ2-7, with TRBD2 matching 12 bases. Trimming at V came to 3 bases and at J to 2 bases, leaving 5 bases not matched to a gene. The CDR3 sequence is 16 residues long. Germline-derived CDR1 and CDR2 are LNHDA and SQIVND (reference sequence). This chain's CDR3 is CASSMPTSGRTYEQYF. The DNA of the CDR3 is TGTGCCAGTAGTATGCCGACTAGCGGGAGAACCTACGAGCAGTACTTC.

This chain connects TRBV7-2 to TRBJ1-1; TRBD1 matches at 10 bases. The junction had 5 bases not matched to a gene; V was cut back by 5 bases and J by 5 bases. Germline V CDR1 and CDR2: SGHTA, FQGNSA. This CDR3 has 14 amino acids. CDR3 sequence reads: CASSHGQGETEAFF. CDR3 DNA sequence: TGTGCCAGCAGCCATGGACAGGGGGAAACTGAAGCTTTCTTT.

In its sample, this clone was seen once. The rearrangement uses TRBV27 and TRBJ1-2, with D tentatively TRBD1 (5 bases). The V end was cut by 9 bases, the J end by 6 bases, with 23 bases between. From germline, CDR1 is MNHEY and CDR2 SMNVEV (reference sequence). The CDR3 has 15 residues. CDR3 DNA sequence: TGTGCCAGTAGTAGTCCCAGTCTGGGGCGCGATGGCTACACCTTC. Translation gives CASSSPSLGRDGYTF.

The J gene is TRBJ2-7, the V gene TRBV7-2; possible D gene TRBD1, 5 bases. The CDR3 has 15 amino acids. Germline CDR1 is SGHTA and CDR2 is FQGNSA. The ends were cut back, 3 bases at V and 0 bases at J, with 12 bases in the middle. The CDR3 sequence is CASSFSRELSYEQYF. CDR3 in DNA: TGTGCCAGCAGCTTTAGCAGGGAACTCTCCTACGAGCAGTACTTC.

This chain joins TRBV9 and TRBJ2-6, with D possibly matching TRBD1 (6 bases). The CDR3 contains 18 residues. CDR1 is SGDLS and CDR2 is YYNGEE in the germline V gene. Deletions cut 4 bases from V and 0 bases from J, with 17 bases between. CDR3 in DNA: TGTGCCAGCAGCACAACGGCCGAAGGGGGCTCTGGGGCCAACGTCCTGACTTTC. Translated, it gives CASSTTAEGGSGANVLTF.

Here the CDR3 DNA reads TGTGCCAGCAGCCAAGGGACTAGCTTGGAGACCCAGTACTTC. Translated: CASSQGTSLETQYF. The chain has TRBV28 and TRBJ2-5, with 9 positions matching TRBD2. The germline gives CDR1 MDHEN, CDR2 SYDVKM. J lost 5 bases, V lost 6 bases, and 7 bases had no gene match. CDR3 length equals 14 residues.

The CDR3 reads CASSDTAGRRVQYF. The CDR3 DNA follows: TGTGCCAGCAGTGATACGGCAGGGAGGAGGGTGCAGTACTTC. The chain is built from TRBV2 and TRBJ2-7, with D tentatively TRBD2 (6 bases). The CDR3 runs 14 residues. V lost 3 bases and J 9 bases, leaving 18 bases between the germline ends. CDR1 SNHLY and CDR2 FYNNEI come from the germline V gene.

This clone has only a few counts. CDR3 DNA sequence: TGTGCCAGCAGCCGCGGGACAGGGGGATCAGATACGCAGTATTTT. Residues: CASSRGTGGSDTQYF. The chain employs TRBV5-8 and TRBJ2-3; 11 bases line up with TRBD1. J was trimmed by 4 bases and V by 4 bases; bases with no gene match: 5. The length of the CDR3 is 15 residues. In germline, CDR1 is SGHTS, CDR2 YDEGEE.

The V call is TRBV2, the J call TRBJ1-2; D perhaps matches TRBD1 (6 bases). The ends were cut back, 5 bases at V and 0 bases at J, with 10 bases in the middle. Germline V gene lookup returns CDR1 SNHLY and CDR2 FYNNEI. CDR3 length: 14 amino acids. CDR3 coding DNA: TGTGCCAGCAGTCCCGGGGGGCCTAACTATGGCTACACCTTC. Translated: CASSPGGPNYGYTF.

J is TRBJ2-7 and V is TRBV6-4; 9 positions match TRBD2. Trimming took 0 bases from V and 6 from J; bases not matched to a gene: 9. The CDR3 runs to 16 residues. Germline V gene lookup returns CDR1 MRHNA and CDR2 SNTAGT. Written as DNA, the CDR3 is TGTGCCAGCAGTGACTCGAGGGCTAGCGGGACAATCGAGCAGTACTTC. Encoded protein: CASSDSRASGTIEQYF.

In this sample, this clone turned up once. V usage is TRBV24-1 and J usage is TRBJ1-5, with a possible D match to TRBD1 (6 bases). Germline V gene data show CDR1 as KGHDR and CDR2 as SFDVKD. This CDR3 has 15 residues. V lost 2 bases and J 10 bases, leaving 17 bases between the germline ends. CDR3 amino acids: CATSDSDRPPSPQHF. Written as DNA, the CDR3 is TGTGCCACCAGTGATTCTGACAGGCCCCCGAGCCCCCAGCATTTT.

The rearrangement links TRBV29-1 to TRBJ2-2; D gene unclear. V gave up 0 bases and J gave up 1 base, with 6 bases separating them. The germline gives CDR1 SQVTM, CDR2 ANQGSEA. The CDR3 extends over 14 amino acids. CDR3 sequence (DNA): TGCAGCGTTGAAGAACCAGGGAACACCGGGGAGCTGTTTTTT. The encoded protein is CSVEEPGNTGELFF.

The rearrangement links TRBV6-2 or TRBV6-3 to TRBJ1-5, with TRBD1 matching 8 bases. The CDR3 has 16 amino acids. Trimming took 5 bases from V and 2 from J; bases not matched to a gene: 8. Looked up from germline, CDR1 is MNHEY and CDR2 is SVGEGT. CDR3 residues: CASSLSTGEGNQPQHF. The CDR3 bases are TGTGCCAGCAGTCTCTCGACAGGGGAAGGCAATCAGCCCCAGCATTTT.

The chain couples TRBV30 to TRBJ1-4; weak D call: TRBD1 (5 bases). Germline lookup yields CDR1 GTSNPN and CDR2 SVGIG (reference sequence). V was clipped by 1 base and J by 4 bases, with 10 bases between them. CDR3 length equals 14 residues. CDR3 DNA: TGTGCCTGGAGTGGCGGGGGAGGTAATGAAAAACTGTTTTTT. It codes for CAWSGGGGNEKLFF.

The chain joins TRBV27 to TRBJ2-3; D is possibly TRBD2 (6 bases). The V end was cut by 2 bases, the J end by 4 bases, with 10 bases between. The CDR3 contains 14 residues. CDR1 and CDR2 from the germline V gene are MNHEY and SMNVEV (reference sequence). The CDR3 DNA reads TGTGCCAGCAGTTTAACGGGGGATCCAGATACGCAGTATTTT. Its translation is CASSLTGDPDTQYF.

V gene TRBV3-1 (or the pseudogene TRBV3-2) combines with J gene TRBJ2-7; 8 nucleotides line up with TRBD2. This CDR3 is built from 15 residues. CDR1 and CDR2 from the germline V gene are LGHDT and YNNKEL (reference sequence). Losses at the gene ends were 4 bases for V and 2 bases for J; bases not matched to a gene: 7. The CDR3 DNA sequence: TGTGCCAGCAGCCCGGGGGGGAGCACTCCCTACGAGCAGTACTTC. Encoded protein: CASSPGGSTPYEQYF.

This clone has a handful of counts. This rearrangement joins TRBV10-3 to TRBJ1-1, with 7 bases aligning to TRBD1. V dropped 8 bases and J dropped 2; count of bases not matched to a gene: 8. The length of the CDR3 is 14 residues. Germline values: CDR1 ENHRY, CDR2 SYGVKD. CDR3 nucleotides: TGTGCCATCGGAGACAGGGCTGCAAACACTGAAGCTTTCTTT. This codes for CAIGDRAANTEAFF.

The rearrangement uses TRBV13 and TRBJ2-5; weak D call: TRBD1 (6 bases). From germline, CDR1 is PRHDT and CDR2 FYEKMQ (reference sequence). CDR3 length equals 14 residues. V was clipped by 3 bases and J by 5 bases, with 13 bases between them. CDR3 in amino acids: CASSFLGAKETQYF. CDR3 coding DNA: TGTGCCAGCAGCTTTCTGGGGGCTAAGGAGACCCAGTACTTC.

The chain employs TRBV6-5 and TRBJ1-4, with a possible D match to TRBD1 (5 bases). Trimming left V 6 bases short and J 8 bases short, with 10 bases between. Germline CDR1 reads MNHEY; CDR2 reads SVGAGI. CDR3 length: 12 amino acids. CDR3 nucleotides: TGTGCCAGCAGCAACGGGGGGGAAAAACTGTTTTTT. Its protein is CASSNGGEKLFF.

This chain links TRBV11-2 with TRBJ1-4; a possible D gene is TRBD1 (5 bases). Trimming cost V 5 bases and J 7 bases, with 20 bases left between them. The CDR3 spans 16 residues. Germline values: CDR1 SGHAT, CDR2 FQNNGV. CDR3 protein: CASSPGVAEGLEKLFF. The CDR3 coding sequence is TGTGCCAGCAGCCCGGGGGTCGCGGAAGGCCTTGAAAAACTGTTTTTT.

V is TRBV12-3 or TRBV12-4 and J is TRBJ2-5; TRBD2 matches 8 bases. The CDR3 loop spans 13 amino acids. After removal of 6 bases from V and 7 bases from J, the junction contained 7 bases not matched to a gene. The CDR3 nucleotides are TGTGCCAGCAGCCCTCCGGGAGGGGTGACCCAGTACTTC. It codes for CASSPPGGVTQYF.